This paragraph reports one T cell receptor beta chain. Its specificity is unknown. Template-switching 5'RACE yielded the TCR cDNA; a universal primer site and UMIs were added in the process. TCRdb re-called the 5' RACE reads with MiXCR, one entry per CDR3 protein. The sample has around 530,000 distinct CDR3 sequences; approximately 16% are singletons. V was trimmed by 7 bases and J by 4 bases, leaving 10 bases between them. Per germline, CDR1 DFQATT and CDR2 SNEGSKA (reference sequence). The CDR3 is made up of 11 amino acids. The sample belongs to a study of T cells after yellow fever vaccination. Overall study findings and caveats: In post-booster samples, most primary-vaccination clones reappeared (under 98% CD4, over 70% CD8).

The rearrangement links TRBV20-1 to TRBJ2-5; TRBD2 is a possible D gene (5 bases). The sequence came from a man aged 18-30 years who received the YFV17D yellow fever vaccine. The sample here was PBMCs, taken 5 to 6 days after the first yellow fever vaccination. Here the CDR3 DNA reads TGCAGTGTTAGCGACCGAGAGACCCAGTACTTC. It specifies CSVSDRETQYF.